These 8 T cell receptor beta chains were sequenced from one sample in a study of regulatory dendritic cells for organ transplantation. Libraries were prepared by immunoSEQ multiplex PCR; TCRdb keeps only in-frame clonotypes and omits some of them. Here the sample spans 18,000 or so clones, 65% to 80% being singletons. Their cognate antigens are unknown. Sorted subsets were CFSE-labeled and cultured four to six days with allogeneic dendritic cells. The sample consisted of memory CD4+ T cells from blood cultured with regulatory dendritic cells. The subset denotes: CD45RO+ memory T cells. These receptors came from a human donor in good health.

The rearrangement uses TRBV4-1 and TRBJ1-5; D not certain. The CDR3 is 15 amino acids. Trimming left V 5 bases short and J 7 bases short, with 18 bases between. Per germline, CDR1 MGHRA and CDR2 YSYEKL. Here the CDR3 reads CASSGTGSRRQPQHF. CDR3 in DNA: TGCGCCAGCAGCGGTACGGGCAGTAGACGACAGCCCCAGCATTTT.

The chain has TRBV7-2 and TRBJ2-1; tentatively, D is TRBD1 (6 bases). The CDR3 runs 15 residues. Trimming cost V 6 bases and J 5 bases, with 17 bases left between them. From germline, CDR1 is SGHTA and CDR2 FQGNSA. The CDR3 sequence: CASRPLTGTNNEQFF. In DNA, the CDR3 is TGTGCCAGCAGGCCTCTCACCGGGACAAACAATGAGCAGTTCTTC.

As to this clone: At one end the junction does not follow the germline gene, possibly because of a read error. The CDR3 coding sequence is TGTGCTAGCAGCTTAGCGGGCGGGTACGAGCAGTACTTC. Residues: CASSLAGGYEQYF. This rearrangement joins TRBV7-7 to TRBJ2-7; TRBD2 matches 7 bases. This CDR3 has 13 amino acids. Germline CDR1 SSHAT, CDR2 FNYEAQ (reference sequence).

The V call is TRBV2, the J call TRBJ2-1; D gene unclear. Trimming left V 3 bases short and J 2 bases short, with 11 bases between. The CDR3 loop spans 15 amino acids. The germline CDR1 and CDR2 sequences are SNHLY and FYNNEI. The CDR3 region is CASSEYPRTYNEQFF. In DNA, the CDR3 is TGTGCCAGCAGTGAGTACCCCAGGACCTACAATGAGCAGTTCTTC.

The rearrangement joins TRBV4-1 to TRBJ2-1; 10 bases align to TRBD2. The CDR3 has 15 residues. Germline V lookup: CDR1 MGHRA, CDR2 YSYEKL. Germline trimming cut 4 bases from V and 8 bases from J; bases unmatched to any gene: 8. The CDR3 DNA follows: TGCGCCAGCAGCCCCCGGCTAGCGGGAGTCTATGAGCAGTTCTTC. Its protein is CASSPRLAGVYEQFF.

The chain employs TRBV9 and TRBJ2-3, with 7 bases identical to TRBD1. V was clipped by 5 bases and J by 1 base; unmatched bases: 4. CDR1 is SGDLS, CDR2 YYNGEE, per germline. CDR3 length: 14 residues. CDR3 in amino acids: CASSPDRRTDTQYF. In DNA, the CDR3 is TGTGCCAGCAGTCCGGACAGGCGCACAGATACGCAGTATTTT.

In DNA, the CDR3 is TGTGCCAGCAGCTTTCACTACGAGCAGTACTTC. Amino acids: CASSFHYEQYF. The chain joins TRBV7-8 to TRBJ2-7, with unresolved D. The CDR3 runs to 11 residues. Trimming cost V 3 bases and J 3 bases, with 3 bases left between them. The V gene's germline CDR1 is SGHVS and CDR2 FQNEAQ.

The chain's CDR3 is CASSPRDSSRETQYF. CDR3 bases: TGTGCCAGCTCACCTCGGGACTCGTCGCGAGAGACCCAGTACTTC. This rearrangement joins TRBV18 to TRBJ2-5; TRBD2 might be the D (6 bases). V lost 3 bases and J 4 bases, leaving 15 bases between the germline ends. Germline CDR1 reads KGHSH; CDR2 reads LQKENI. The CDR3 spans 15 residues.